The rows below give T cell receptor beta chains drawn from one sample of a study of T cell responses to AZD1222 COVID-19 vaccine. TCRdb's copy holds only in-frame clones and misses some; the assay was immunoSEQ multiplex PCR. The sample shows approximately 94,000 clones, around 89% of them seen only once. Sequenced here: peripheral blood, sampled on day 0 of AZD1222 vaccination. The receptors here all came from an adult in good health. Both conserved end residues are part of each CDR3. The D gene is left open where the match is weak.

v_call: TRBV2
d_call: NA
j_call: TRBJ1-2
cdr3_aa: CASRPRSGDGYTF
cdr3_nt: TGTGCCAGCAGACCACGATCAGGGGATGGCTACACCTTC

v_call: TRBV18
d_call: NA
j_call: TRBJ1-5
cdr3_aa: CASSPQQVYSNQPQHF
cdr3_nt: TGTGCCAGCTCACCTCAACAGGTTTATAGCAATCAGCCCCAGCATTTT

v_call: TRBV28
d_call: TRBD2
j_call: TRBJ2-3
cdr3_aa: CASSSRGRALTDTQYF
cdr3_nt: TGTGCCAGCAGTTCGAGAGGGAGGGCCCTTACAGATACGCAGTATTTT

v_call: TRBV7-2
d_call: NA
j_call: TRBJ2-1
cdr3_aa: CASSLGGHSSYNEQFF
cdr3_nt: TGTGCCAGCAGCCTGGGGGGGCACAGCTCCTACAATGAGCAGTTCTTC

v_call: TRBV21-1
d_call: NA
j_call: TRBJ2-4
cdr3_aa: CASSAPGQGPKNIQYF
cdr3_nt: TGTGCCAGCAGCGCACCGGGACAGGGGCCCAAAAACATTCAGTACTTC

v_call: TRBV28
d_call: NA
j_call: TRBJ2-5
cdr3_aa: CASSYGQRLKETQYF
cdr3_nt: TGTGCCAGCAGTTATGGACAAAGGCTGAAAGAGACCCAGTACTTC

v_call: TRBV6-1
d_call: NA
j_call: TRBJ2-7
cdr3_aa: CASSEAPFVRGVIYEQYF
cdr3_nt: TGTGCCAGCAGTGAAGCTCCATTCGTGAGGGGCGTCATTTACGAGCAGTACTTC

v_call: TRBV5-6
d_call: TRBD2
j_call: TRBJ2-4
cdr3_aa: CASSTRWRVSGRSIQYF
cdr3_nt: TGTGCCAGCAGTACTCGGTGGAGGGTGAGCGGGAGGAGCATTCAGTACTTC

v_call: TRBV27
d_call: TRBD1
j_call: TRBJ1-2
cdr3_aa: CASSLTTGTRNGYTF
cdr3_nt: TGTGCCAGCAGTCTGACGACAGGGACTCGTAATGGCTACACCTTC

v_call: TRBV6-5
d_call: NA
j_call: TRBJ2-1
cdr3_aa: CASRRQFNNEQFF
cdr3_nt: TGTGCCAGCAGACGACAGTTTAACAATGAGCAGTTCTTC

v_call: TRBV5-4
d_call: TRBD2
j_call: TRBJ2-6
cdr3_aa: CASSSGLAGVVRSGANVLTF
cdr3_nt: TGTGCCAGCAGCTCCGGACTAGCGGGAGTCGTGCGCTCTGGGGCCAACGTCCTGACTTTC

v_call: TRBV10-3
d_call: TRBD2
j_call: TRBJ2-7
cdr3_aa: CATGGELKKTYEQYF
cdr3_nt: TGTGCCACCGGGGGGGAACTTAAAAAAACCTACGAGCAGTACTTC

v_call: TRBV6-5
d_call: NA
j_call: TRBJ1-3
cdr3_aa: CASSYGGVSSGNTIYF
cdr3_nt: TGTGCCAGCAGTTACGGAGGCGTGAGCTCTGGAAACACCATATATTTT

v_call: TRBV10-3
d_call: NA
j_call: TRBJ1-5
cdr3_aa: CAISAGTADQPQHF
cdr3_nt: TGTGCCATCAGCGCCGGGACGGCTGATCAGCCCCAGCATTTT

v_call: TRBV5-1
d_call: NA
j_call: TRBJ2-7
cdr3_aa: CASSLVPRADYEQYF
cdr3_nt: TGCGCCAGCAGCTTGGTTCCGCGAGCCGACTACGAGCAGTACTTC

v_call: TRBV5-1
d_call: NA
j_call: TRBJ2-1
cdr3_aa: CASSLASPSSYNEQFF
cdr3_nt: TGCGCCAGCAGCTTGGCTTCCCCGAGCTCCTACAATGAGCAGTTCTTC

v_call: TRBV5-1
d_call: NA
j_call: TRBJ1-1
cdr3_aa: CASSLVGPMNTEAFF
cdr3_nt: TGCGCCAGCAGCTTGGTTGGTCCCATGAACACTGAAGCTTTCTTT

v_call: TRBV12-3/TRBV12-4
d_call: NA
j_call: TRBJ2-5
cdr3_aa: CASSLGETQYF
cdr3_nt: TGTGCCAGCAGTTTAGGAGAGACCCAGTACTTC

v_call: TRBV4-2
d_call: NA
j_call: TRBJ2-7
cdr3_aa: CASSQETSGGGDEQYF
cdr3_nt: TGTGCCAGCAGCCAAGAAACCTCGGGAGGGGGCGACGAGCAGTACTTC

v_call: TRBV9
d_call: TRBD1
j_call: TRBJ2-2
cdr3_aa: CASRQGTGELFF
cdr3_nt: TGTGCCAGCAGACAGGGGACCGGGGAGCTGTTTTTT

v_call: TRBV28
d_call: TRBD1
j_call: TRBJ2-2
cdr3_aa: CASSLRGPGELFF
cdr3_nt: TGTGCCAGCAGTTTAAGGGGGCCCGGGGAGCTGTTTTTT

v_call: TRBV27
d_call: NA
j_call: TRBJ2-7
cdr3_aa: CASRSQGIIYEQYF
cdr3_nt: TGTGCCAGCAGGTCACAGGGAATCATCTACGAGCAGTACTTC